A single sample is the source of the 14 T cell receptor beta chains below, sequenced in a study of T cell responses to AZD1222 COVID-19 vaccine. This table comes from immunoSEQ multiplex PCR, and its TCRdb copy is limited to in-frame clones, with some not included. The data hold 95,000 to 110,000 clones, with roughly 85% observed a single time. Here the sequenced sample was peripheral blood, taken 28 days after the second AZD1222 dose. Receptors were obtained from an adult who received the AZD1222 COVID-19 vaccine.

V is TRBV12-3 or TRBV12-4 and J is TRBJ1-2; perhaps TRBD1 as D (5 bases). V shed 2 bases and J shed 4 bases, with 8 bases lying between them. The CDR3 consists of 13 residues. The CDR3 DNA reads as TGTGCCAGCAGTTTACCGGACACCTATGGCTACACCTTC. Protein sequence: CASSLPDTYGYTF.

V and J are TRBV6-5 and TRBJ1-4, with D perhaps TRBD1 (6 bases). The CDR3 has 16 residues. The germline gives CDR1 MNHEY, CDR2 SVGAGI. V was shortened by 0 bases and J by 7 bases, with 15 bases between the two germline ends. CDR3 residues: CASSYSPPGAGEKLFF. CDR3 in DNA: TGTGCCAGCAGTTACTCTCCCCCGGGGGCAGGTGAAAAACTGTTTTTT.

This chain joins TRBV29-1 and TRBJ2-6, with no clear D. This CDR3 has 13 residues. Germline CDR1 reads SQVTM; CDR2 reads ANQGSEA. Trimming shortened V by 6 bases and J by 0 bases, and 6 bases separated the two germline ends. CDR3 loop: CSVTASGANVLTF. The CDR3 DNA reads TGCAGCGTCACCGCCTCTGGGGCCAACGTCCTGACTTTC.

The chain joins TRBV24-1 to TRBJ1-2, with D uncertain. The CDR3 totals 14 residues. CDR1 is KGHDR, CDR2 SFDVKD, per germline. Trimming shortened V by 3 bases and J by 8 bases, and 15 bases separated the two germline ends. As DNA, the CDR3 is TGTGCCACCAGTGATCACCGGGCTGACGGAGGCTACACCTTC. Its translation: CATSDHRADGGYTF.

V is TRBV9 and J is TRBJ2-1, with TRBD1 matching 9 bases. Losses at the gene ends were 2 bases for V and 6 bases for J; bases not matched to a gene: 9. Germline V gives CDR1 SGDLS, CDR2 YYNGEE. There are 16 residues in the CDR3. The CDR3 reads CASSVGEGTGTNEQFF. CDR3 in DNA: TGTGCCAGCAGCGTGGGGGAGGGGACAGGGACCAATGAGCAGTTCTTC.

The chain combines TRBV14 with TRBJ1-1; TRBD1 matches 9 bases. V dropped 9 bases and J dropped 3; count of bases not matched to a gene: 5. This CDR3 has 13 residues. The germline V gene has CDR1 SGHDN and CDR2 FVKESK. The CDR3 region has the DNA TGTGCCAGGACTCGGGACAGGGACACTGAAGCTTTCTTT. It translates to CARTRDRDTEAFF.

The chain has TRBV12-3 or TRBV12-4 and TRBJ1-2, with D possibly matching TRBD1 (6 bases). The CDR3 has 13 residues. The V end lost 6 bases, the J end lost 4 bases, and 12 bases lay between the germline ends. CDR3 sequence (DNA): TGTGCCAGCAGCCTGACAGGAGGCTATGGCTACACCTTC. It is translated as CASSLTGGYGYTF.

The chain joins TRBV27 to TRBJ1-6; D is undetermined. Germline CDR1 reads MNHEY; CDR2 reads SMNVEV (reference sequence). Trimming left V 3 bases short and J 13 bases short, with 13 bases between. The CDR3 runs to 13 residues. The CDR3 is CASSLMDLRPLHF. The CDR3 nucleotides read TGTGCCAGCAGTTTGATGGACCTGAGGCCCCTCCACTTT.

This clone has just one count. The chain links TRBV28 to TRBJ2-7; the D is unclear. Germline-derived CDR1 and CDR2 are MDHEN and SYDVKM. Trimming took 6 bases from V and 3 from J, leaving 3 bases between them. This CDR3 comprises 10 residues. CDR3 bases: TGTGCCAGCAGCCGCTACGAGCAGTACTTC. It translates to CASSRYEQYF.

The rearrangement links TRBV25-1 to TRBJ2-2, with TRBD1 matching over 7 bases. The CDR3 length is 17 residues. Germline V CDR1 and CDR2: MGHDK, SYGVNS. J lost 0 bases, V lost 3 bases, and 7 bases had no gene match. This CDR3 is CASSDPRTGANTGELFF. The CDR3 region has the DNA TGTGCCAGCAGTGACCCAAGGACAGGCGCGAACACCGGGGAGCTGTTTTTT.

The CDR3: CASSLSDREYQPQHF. In nucleotides, the CDR3 is TGTGCCAGCAGTTTATCGGACAGGGAGTATCAGCCCCAGCATTTT. The rearrangement uses TRBV28 and TRBJ1-5; 8 bases are shared with TRBD1. The CDR3 totals 15 residues. V lost 1 base and J lost 5; bases outside the gene matches: 4. Germline-derived CDR1 and CDR2 are MDHEN and SYDVKM.

The chain combines TRBV5-1 with TRBJ2-5; D unclear. V was clipped by 4 bases and J by 0 bases, with 13 bases between them. CDR3 length: 15 residues. CDR1 and CDR2 (germline): SGHRS, YFSETQ. Here the CDR3 DNA reads TGCGCCAGCAGCCCTGGGCAAACGTACCAAGAGACCCAGTACTTC. Encoded protein: CASSPGQTYQETQYF. The full variable domain, completed using reference TRBV5-1 and TRBJ2-5, is KAGVTQTPRYLIKTRGQQVTLSCSPISGHRSVSWYQQTPGQGLQFLFEYFSETQRNKGNFPGRFSGRQFSNSRSEMNVSTLELGDSALYLCASSPGQTYQETQYFGPGTRLLVL.

The rearrangement joins TRBV6-5 to TRBJ1-1; D uncertain. Per germline, CDR1 MNHEY and CDR2 SVGAGI. V was cut by 6 bases and J by 3 bases, with 11 bases left in between. This CDR3 has 13 residues. CDR3 sequence: CASSEGAYTEAFF. The CDR3 nucleotides read TGTGCCAGCAGCGAGGGAGCTTACACTGAAGCTTTCTTT.

This chain joins TRBV25-1 and TRBJ2-7, with TRBD1 identical over 7 bases. V lost 6 bases and J lost 2; bases outside the gene matches: 7. The CDR3 contains 14 residues. CDR1 MGHDK and CDR2 SYGVNS come from the germline V gene. The CDR3 nucleotides read TGTGCCAGCAGATCGGACAGGCCCCCCTACGAGCAGTACTTC. The encoded protein is CASRSDRPPYEQYF.